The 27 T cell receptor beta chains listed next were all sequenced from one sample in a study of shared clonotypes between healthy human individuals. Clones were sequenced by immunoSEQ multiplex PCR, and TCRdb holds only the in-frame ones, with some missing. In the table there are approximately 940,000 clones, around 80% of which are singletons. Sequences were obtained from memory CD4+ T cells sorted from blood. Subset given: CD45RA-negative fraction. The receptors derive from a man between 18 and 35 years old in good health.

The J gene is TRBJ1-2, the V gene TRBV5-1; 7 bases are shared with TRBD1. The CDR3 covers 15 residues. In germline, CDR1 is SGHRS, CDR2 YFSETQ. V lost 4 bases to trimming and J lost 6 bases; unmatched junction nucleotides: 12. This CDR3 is CASSGATGAADGYTF. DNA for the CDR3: TGCGCCAGCAGCGGGGCCACAGGGGCGGCGGATGGCTACACCTTC. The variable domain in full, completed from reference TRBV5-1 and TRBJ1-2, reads KAGVTQTPRYLIKTRGQQVTLSCSPISGHRSVSWYQQTPGQGLQFLFEYFSETQRNKGNFPGRFSGRQFSNSRSEMNVSTLELGDSALYLCASSGATGAADGYTFGSGTRLTVV.

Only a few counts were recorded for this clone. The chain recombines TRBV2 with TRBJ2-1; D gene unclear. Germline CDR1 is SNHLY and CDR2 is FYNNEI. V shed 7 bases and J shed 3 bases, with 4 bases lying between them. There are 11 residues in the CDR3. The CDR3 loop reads CASKDYNEQFF. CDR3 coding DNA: TGTGCCAGCAAAGACTACAATGAGCAGTTCTTC.

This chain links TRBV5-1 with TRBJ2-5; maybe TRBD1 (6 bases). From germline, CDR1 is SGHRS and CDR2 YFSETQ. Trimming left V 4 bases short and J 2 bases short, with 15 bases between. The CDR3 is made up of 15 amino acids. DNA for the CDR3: TGCGCCAGCAGCATAGGACAGACCTCGCAAGAGACCCAGTACTTC. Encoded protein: CASSIGQTSQETQYF.

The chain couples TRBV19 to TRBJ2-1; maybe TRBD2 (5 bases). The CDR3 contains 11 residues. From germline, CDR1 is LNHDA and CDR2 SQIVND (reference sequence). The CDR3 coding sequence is TGTGCTAGCGAGGCCTACAATGAGCAGTTCTTC. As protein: CASEAYNEQFF.

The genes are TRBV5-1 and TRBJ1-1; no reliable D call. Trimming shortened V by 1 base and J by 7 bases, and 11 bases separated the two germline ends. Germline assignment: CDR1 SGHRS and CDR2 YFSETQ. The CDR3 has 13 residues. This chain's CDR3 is CASSLSGIYEAFF. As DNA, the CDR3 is TGCGCCAGCAGCTTGTCGGGCATTTATGAAGCTTTCTTT.

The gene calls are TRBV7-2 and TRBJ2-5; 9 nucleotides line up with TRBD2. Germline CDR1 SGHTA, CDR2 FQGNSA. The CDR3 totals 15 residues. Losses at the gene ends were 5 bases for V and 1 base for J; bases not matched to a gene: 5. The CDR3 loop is CASSQLAGFQETQYF. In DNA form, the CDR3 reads TGTGCCAGCAGCCAACTAGCGGGTTTCCAAGAGACCCAGTACTTC.

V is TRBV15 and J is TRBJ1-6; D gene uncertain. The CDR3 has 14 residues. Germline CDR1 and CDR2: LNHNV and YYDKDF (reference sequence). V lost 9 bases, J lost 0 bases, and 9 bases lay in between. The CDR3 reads CATFEGSYNSPLHF. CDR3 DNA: TGTGCCACGTTCGAGGGCTCCTATAATTCACCCCTCCACTTT.

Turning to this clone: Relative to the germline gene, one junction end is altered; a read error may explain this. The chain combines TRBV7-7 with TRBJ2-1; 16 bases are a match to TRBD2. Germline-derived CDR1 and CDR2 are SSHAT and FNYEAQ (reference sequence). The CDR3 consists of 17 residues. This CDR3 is CASSSGPGLAGGNEQFF. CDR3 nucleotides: TGTGCTAGCAGCTCCGGACCGGGACTAGCGGGAGGGAATGAGCAGTTCTTC. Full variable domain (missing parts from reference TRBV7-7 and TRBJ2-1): GAGVSQSPRYKVTKRGQDVTLRCDPISSHATLYWYQQALGQGPEFLTYFNYEAQPDKSGLPSDRFSAERPEGSISTLTIQRTEQRDSAMYRCASSSGPGLAGGNEQFFGPGTRLTVL.

In DNA form, the CDR3 reads TGTGCCAGCAGTTTCCCGGGGTTAGGAGGCGGTGAAGCTTTCTTT. Amino acids: CASSFPGLGGGEAFF. The chain employs TRBV28 and TRBJ1-1, with D unresolved. The V and J ends lost 3 bases and 7 bases respectively, with 18 bases between them. The CDR3 loop spans 15 amino acids. CDR1 is MDHEN, CDR2 SYDVKM, per germline.

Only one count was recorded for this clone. This CDR3 reads CASSFGTGAQGYTF. DNA of the CDR3: TGCGCCAGCAGCTTCGGGACAGGGGCTCAAGGCTACACCTTC. The J gene is TRBJ1-2, the V gene TRBV5-1; the match to TRBD1 covers 10 bases. The CDR3 consists of 14 residues. CDR1 SGHRS and CDR2 YFSETQ come from the germline V gene. Trimming cost V 2 bases and J 8 bases; bases outside gene matches: 6.

As DNA, the CDR3 is TGTGCCAGCAGCTCAGGGACTAGCGGGAGGGGCACCGGGGAGCTGTTTTTT. It yields the protein CASSSGTSGRGTGELFF. The rearrangement uses TRBV11-3 and TRBJ2-2, with 16 bases that match TRBD2. V was pared by 4 bases and J by 4 bases, with 3 bases of the junction left unmatched. This CDR3 is built from 17 residues. The germline V gene encodes CDR1 SGHNT and CDR2 YENEEA.

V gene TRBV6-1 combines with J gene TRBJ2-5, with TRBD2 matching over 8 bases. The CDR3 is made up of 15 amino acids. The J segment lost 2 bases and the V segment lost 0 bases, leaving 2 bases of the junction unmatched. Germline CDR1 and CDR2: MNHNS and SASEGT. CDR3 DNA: TGTGCCAGCAGTGAAGCAACTAGCGGACAAGAGACCCAGTACTTC. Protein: CASSEATSGQETQYF.

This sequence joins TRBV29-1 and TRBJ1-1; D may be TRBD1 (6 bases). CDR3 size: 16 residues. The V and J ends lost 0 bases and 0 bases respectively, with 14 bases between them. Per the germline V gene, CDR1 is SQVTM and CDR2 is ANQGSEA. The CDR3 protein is CSVEEGDIYVNTEAFF. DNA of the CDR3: TGCAGCGTTGAAGAGGGGGACATCTACGTGAACACTGAAGCTTTCTTT.

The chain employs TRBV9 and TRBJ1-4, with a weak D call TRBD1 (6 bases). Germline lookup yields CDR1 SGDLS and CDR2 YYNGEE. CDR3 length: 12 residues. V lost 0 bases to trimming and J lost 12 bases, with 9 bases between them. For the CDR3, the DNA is TGTGCCAGCAGCGTAGATAGGGGGGAACTGTTTTTT. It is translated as CASSVDRGELFF.

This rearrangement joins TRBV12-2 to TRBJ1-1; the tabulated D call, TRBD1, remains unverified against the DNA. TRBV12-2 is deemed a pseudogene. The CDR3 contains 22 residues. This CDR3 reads CASRSPSRGSWDTRRVNTEAFF. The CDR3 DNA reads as TGTGCAAGTCGCTCACCATCACGGGGATCCTGGGACACACGAAGGGTAAACACTGAAGCTTTCTTT.

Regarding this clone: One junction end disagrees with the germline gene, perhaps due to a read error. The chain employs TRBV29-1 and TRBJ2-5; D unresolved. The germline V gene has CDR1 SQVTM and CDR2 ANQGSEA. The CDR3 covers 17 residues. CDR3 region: CSVEGIAERWTQETQYF. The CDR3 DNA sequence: TGCAGCGTCGAAGGTATAGCTGAAAGGTGGACCCAAGAGACCCAGTACTTC.

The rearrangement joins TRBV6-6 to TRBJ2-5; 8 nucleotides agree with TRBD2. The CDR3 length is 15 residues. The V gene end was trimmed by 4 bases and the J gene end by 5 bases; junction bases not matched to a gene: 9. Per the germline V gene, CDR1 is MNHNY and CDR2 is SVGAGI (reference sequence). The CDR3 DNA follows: TGTGCCAGCAGTTTTCTCGGGAGGGGGGGGGAGACCCAGTACTTC. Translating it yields CASSFLGRGGETQYF.

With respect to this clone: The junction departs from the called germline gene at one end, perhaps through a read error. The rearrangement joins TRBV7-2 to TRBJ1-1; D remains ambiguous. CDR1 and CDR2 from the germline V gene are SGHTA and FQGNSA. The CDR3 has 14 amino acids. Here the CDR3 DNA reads TGTGCCAGCAGCTTAGAAGCAGTGTCTATAATCTCCCTCTTT. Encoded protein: CASSLEAVSIISLF.

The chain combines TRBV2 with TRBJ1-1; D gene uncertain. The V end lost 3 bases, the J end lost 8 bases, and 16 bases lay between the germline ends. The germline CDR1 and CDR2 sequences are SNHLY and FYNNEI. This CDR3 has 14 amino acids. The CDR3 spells CASSDLAKEGEAFF. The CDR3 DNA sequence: TGTGCCAGCAGTGATCTGGCAAAAGAGGGAGAAGCTTTCTTT.

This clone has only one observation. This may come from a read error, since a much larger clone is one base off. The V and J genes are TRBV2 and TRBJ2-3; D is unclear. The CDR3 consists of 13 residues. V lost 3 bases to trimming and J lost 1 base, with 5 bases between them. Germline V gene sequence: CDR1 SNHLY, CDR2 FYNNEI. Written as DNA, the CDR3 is TGTGCCAGCAGTGAGGTTCGCACAGATACGCAGTATTTT. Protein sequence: CASSEVRTDTQYF.

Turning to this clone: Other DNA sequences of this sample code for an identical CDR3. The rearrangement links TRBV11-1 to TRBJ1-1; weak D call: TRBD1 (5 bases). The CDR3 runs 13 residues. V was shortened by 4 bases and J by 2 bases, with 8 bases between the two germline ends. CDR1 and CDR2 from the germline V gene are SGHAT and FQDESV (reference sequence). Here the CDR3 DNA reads TGTGCCAGCAGCTCCCAGGGTAACACTGAAGCTTTCTTT. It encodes CASSSQGNTEAFF.

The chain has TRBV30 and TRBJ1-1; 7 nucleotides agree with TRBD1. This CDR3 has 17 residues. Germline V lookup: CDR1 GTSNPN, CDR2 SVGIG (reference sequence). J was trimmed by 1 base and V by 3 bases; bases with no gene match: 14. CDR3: CAWSPLTGVRGNTEAFF. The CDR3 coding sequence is TGTGCCTGGAGCCCCCTAACAGGGGTCCGGGGGAACACTGAAGCTTTCTTT. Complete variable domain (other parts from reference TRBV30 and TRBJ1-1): SQTIHQWPATLVQPVGSPLSLECTVEGTSNPNLYWYRQAAGRGLQLLFYSVGIGQISSEVPQNLSASRPQDRQFILSSKKLLLSDSGFYLCAWSPLTGVRGNTEAFFGQGTRLTVV.

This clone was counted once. CDR3 sequence (DNA): TGTGCCAGCAGTGAAGAGCGCACCGGGGAGCTGTTTTTT. This sequence encodes CASSEERTGELFF. The chain carries TRBV2 and TRBJ2-2; D not resolved. Germline V lookup: CDR1 SNHLY, CDR2 FYNNEI. Trimming shortened V by 1 base and J by 4 bases, and 4 bases separated the two germline ends. This CDR3 comprises 13 residues.

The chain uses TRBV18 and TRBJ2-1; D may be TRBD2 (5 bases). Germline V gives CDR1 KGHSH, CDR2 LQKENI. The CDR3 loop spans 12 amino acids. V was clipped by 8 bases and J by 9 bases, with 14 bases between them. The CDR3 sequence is CASQNVRVEQFF. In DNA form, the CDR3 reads TGTGCCAGCCAGAATGTGCGGGTTGAGCAGTTCTTC. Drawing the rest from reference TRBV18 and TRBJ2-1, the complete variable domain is NAGVMQNPRHLVRRRGQEARLRCSPMKGHSHVYWYRQLPEEGLKFMVYLQKENIIDESGMPKERFSAEFPKEGPSILRIQQVVRGDSAAYFCASQNVRVEQFFGPGTRLTVL.

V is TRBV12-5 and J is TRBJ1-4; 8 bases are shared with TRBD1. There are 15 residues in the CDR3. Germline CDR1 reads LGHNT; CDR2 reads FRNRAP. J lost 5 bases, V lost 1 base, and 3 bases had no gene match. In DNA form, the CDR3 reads TGTGCTAGTGGTTTGGGGACAGGGATGAATGAAAAACTGTTTTTT. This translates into CASGLGTGMNEKLFF.

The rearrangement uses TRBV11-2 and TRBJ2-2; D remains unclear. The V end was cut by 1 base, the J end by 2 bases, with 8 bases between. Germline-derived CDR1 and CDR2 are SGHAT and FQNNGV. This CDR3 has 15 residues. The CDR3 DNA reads TGTGCCAGCAGCTTAGTGGTCCTCAACACCGGGGAGCTGTTTTTT. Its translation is CASSLVVLNTGELFF.

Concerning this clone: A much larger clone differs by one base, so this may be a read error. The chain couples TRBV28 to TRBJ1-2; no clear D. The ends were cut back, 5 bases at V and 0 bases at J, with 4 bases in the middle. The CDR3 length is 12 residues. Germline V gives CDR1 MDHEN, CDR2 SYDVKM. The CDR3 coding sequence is TGTGCCAGCAGTCTCCCTAACTATGGCTACACCTTC. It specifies CASSLPNYGYTF.